This T cell receptor (beta chain) originates from a study of CD8 T cells in Susac syndrome. Random hexamers were used to reverse transcribe about 0.45 to 1 ug of RNA. By means of immunoSEQ multiplex PCR, TCR beta CDR3 spanning 54 Vbeta and 13 Jbeta underwent amplification. TCRdb passed the immunoSEQ multiplex PCR reads through MiXCR, listing each CDR3 protein once. The table shows almost 450,000 distinct CDR3 sequences, with around 83% occurring only once. The count of this clonotype is one. From blood CD8+ and CD4+ T cells, the TCR beta chain was sequenced. Relapsing-remitting disease, either stable or active, was present in the treatment-naive patients who were the multiple sclerosis controls. Negative magnetic isolation gave CD8+ and CD4+ cells; FACS enriched CD8+ TEMRA. V gave up 0 bases and J gave up 5 bases, with 10 bases separating them. This CDR3 spans 14 amino acids. Germline V gene data show CDR1 as SGHDN and CDR2 as FVKESK.

This sequence joins TRBV14 and TRBJ1-1; D gene uncertain. Sequences were obtained from CD8+ T cells from PBMCs. The clonotype originates from a human donor with multiple sclerosis. The CDR3 nucleotides are TGTGCCAGCAGCCAAGAGGCAAGTTGGACTGAAGCTTTCTTT. Translated: CASSQEASWTEAFF.